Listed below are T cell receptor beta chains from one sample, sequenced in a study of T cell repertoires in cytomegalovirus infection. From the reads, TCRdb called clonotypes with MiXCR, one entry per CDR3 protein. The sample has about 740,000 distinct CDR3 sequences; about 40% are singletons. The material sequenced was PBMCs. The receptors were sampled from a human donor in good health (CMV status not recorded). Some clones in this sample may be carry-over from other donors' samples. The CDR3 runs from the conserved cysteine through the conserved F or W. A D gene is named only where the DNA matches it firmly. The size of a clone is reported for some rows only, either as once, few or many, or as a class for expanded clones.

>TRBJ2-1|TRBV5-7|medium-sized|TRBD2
CASRKLGSGSTYNEQFF
TGTGCCAGCAGGAAGTTGGGTAGCGGGTCCACCTACAATGAGCAGTTCTTC
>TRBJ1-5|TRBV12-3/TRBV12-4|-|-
CASSFQRQPQHF
TGTGCCAGCAGTTTTCAGAGACAGCCCCAGCATTTT
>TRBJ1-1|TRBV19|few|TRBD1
CASSIKGDRVTEAFF
TGTGCCAGTAGTATTAAGGGCGACAGGGTCACTGAAGCTTTCTTT
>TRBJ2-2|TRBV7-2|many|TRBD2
CASSPRDYNTGELFF
TGTGCCAGCAGCCCCCGGGACTACAACACCGGGGAGCTGTTTTTT
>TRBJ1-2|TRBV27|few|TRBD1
CASSFVRDRGRGYTF
TGTGCCAGCAGTTTTGTCCGGGACAGGGGTCGGGGCTACACCTTC
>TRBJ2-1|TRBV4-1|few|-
CASSQELRGHQGNEQFF
TGTGCCAGCAGCCAAGAACTGCGGGGCCACCAGGGAAATGAGCAGTTCTTC
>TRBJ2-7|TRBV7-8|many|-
CASSLEVTYEQYF
TGTGCCAGCAGCTTAGAGGTCACTTACGAGCAGTACTTC
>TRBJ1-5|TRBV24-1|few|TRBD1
CATSDFNRGNQPQHF
TGTGCCACCAGTGATTTCAACAGGGGGAATCAGCCCCAGCATTTT
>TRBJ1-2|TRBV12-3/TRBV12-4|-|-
CASSLFSGDGYTF
TGTGCCAGCAGTCTCTTCAGCGGCGATGGCTACACCTTC
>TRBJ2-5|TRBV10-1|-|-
CARSDGHPQETQYF
TGCGCCCGCAGTGATGGACATCCTCAAGAGACCCAGTACTTC
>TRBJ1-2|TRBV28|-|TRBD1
CASSRTGVGDGYTF
TGTGCCAGCAGTCGGACAGGGGTAGGAGACGGCTACACCTTC
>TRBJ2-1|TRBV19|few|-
CASKKAGRSSYNEQFF
TGTGCCAGTAAAAAAGCGGGTAGAAGCTCCTACAATGAGCAGTTCTTC
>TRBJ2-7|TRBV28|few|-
CAQQSDGTYEQYF
TGTGCCCAGCAATCGGACGGAACCTACGAGCAGTACTTC
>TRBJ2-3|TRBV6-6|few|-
CASSYGPDTQYF
TGTGCCAGCAGTTACGGACCAGATACGCAGTATTTT
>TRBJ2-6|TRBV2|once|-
CASPEGDGANVLTF
TGTGCCAGCCCTGAAGGGGATGGGGCCAACGTCCTGACTTTC
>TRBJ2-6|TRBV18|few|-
CASSPQQSGANVLTF
TGTGCCAGCTCACCACAGCAATCTGGGGCCAACGTCCTGACTTTC
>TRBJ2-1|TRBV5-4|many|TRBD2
CASSLTGGNEQFF
TGTGCCAGCAGCCTCACGGGGGGGAATGAGCAGTTCTTC
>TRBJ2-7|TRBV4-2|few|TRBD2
CASSQAQGLAGGREQYF
TGTGCCAGCAGCCAAGCCCAGGGGCTAGCGGGAGGGCGCGAGCAGTACTTC
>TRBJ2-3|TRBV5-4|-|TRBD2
CASSRGDNTQYF
TGTGCCAGCAGCCGGGGGGATAATACGCAGTATTTT
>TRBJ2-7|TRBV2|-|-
CASSELASSSYEQYF
TGTGCCAGCAGTGAATTGGCCAGTTCATCCTACGAGCAGTACTTC
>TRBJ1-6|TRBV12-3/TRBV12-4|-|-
CASRTSGTTNSPLHF
TGTGCCAGCAGAACCTCCGGGACAACCAATTCACCCCTCCACTTT
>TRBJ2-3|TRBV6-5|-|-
CASSYAGTGAMWDTQYF
TGTGCCAGCAGTTACGCGGGAACAGGGGCTATGTGGGATACGCAGTATTTT
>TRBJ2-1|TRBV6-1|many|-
CASRSQRSPYNEQFF
TGTGCCAGCAGATCACAAAGGTCCCCCTACAATGAGCAGTTCTTC
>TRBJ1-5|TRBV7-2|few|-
CASSPTVNSNQPQHF
TGTGCCAGCAGCCCGACAGTAAATAGCAATCAGCCCCAGCATTTT
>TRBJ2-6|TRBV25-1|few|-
CASSGSGANVLTF
TGTGCCAGCAGTGGATCCGGGGCCAACGTCCTGACTTTC
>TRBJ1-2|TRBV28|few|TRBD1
CASRGDRAWGYTF
TGTGCCAGCAGGGGGGACAGGGCTTGGGGCTACACCTTC
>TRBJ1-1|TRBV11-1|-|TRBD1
CASSPGQGGVEDFF
TGTGCCAGCAGCCCGGGACAGGGGGGCGTTGAAGATTTCTTT
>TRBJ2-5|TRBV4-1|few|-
CASSQDLRETQYF
TGCGCCAGCAGCCAAGATCTCCGGGAGACCCAGTACTTC